Below, one TCR beta chain is given with its context. Its antigen is as yet unknown. Study findings and constraints: In terms of TCR gene usage, tumor memory CD4+ T cells clustered together with blood and lymph node memory CD4+ cells, as well as with lymph node naive CD4+ cells.

TCRdb re-derived calls from the multiplex PCR reads in MiXCR, one entry per CDR3 protein. The data contain about 890 distinct CDR3 sequences, under 20% of them singletons. Cells sorted as Tregs were CD4+, CD25+ and CD127-/low. The clonotype comes from a female donor with breast cancer. Sequencing was performed on Tregs sorted from blood.

This CDR3 is CASTLGQTYGYTF. In DNA, the CDR3 is TGTGCCAGCACCCTGGGACAGACCTATGGCTACACCTTC. The chain employs TRBV12-3 or TRBV12-4 and TRBJ1-2, with 7 bases identical to TRBD1. Trimming at V came to 7 bases and at J to 4 bases, leaving 6 bases not matched to a gene. The CDR3 covers 13 residues.